What follows is one TCR beta chain and its context. Its antigen is still unknown. Germline loops: CDR1 SNHLY, CDR2 FYNNEI. Trimming cost V 4 bases and J 3 bases; bases outside gene matches: 3. The CDR3 contains 16 residues. Primers for the PCR totalled 60 Vbeta and 13 Jbeta. Here immunoSEQ multiplex PCR was the method, and the copy in TCRdb shows in-frame clones only, minus some. The sample has some 120,000 clones; approximately 80% are singletons. This entry comes from a study of cytomegalovirus exposure and HLA in healthy donors. The study's findings and limits: In a later analysis, most CMV-associated TCR beta chains appeared HLA-restricted. The authors considered a cluster of highly shared sequence variants likely to be a sequencing artifact. Immune exposure was documented only through CMV serostatus.

Sequencing was carried out using PBMCs. The chain joins TRBV2 to TRBJ2-5, with 15 bases that match TRBD2. The origin of this receptor is a man aged 25 to 40 in good health and CMV-seropositive. The CDR3 sequence: CASSGGLAGGEETQYF. The CDR3 DNA reads TGTGCCAGCAGTGGTGGACTAGCGGGGGGGGAAGAGACCCAGTACTTC.